The clone carrying this T cell receptor (beta chain) has a handful of counts. Its antigen is as yet unknown. The trim removed 1 base at V and 6 bases at J, leaving 4 bases unmatched. The V gene's germline CDR1 is SGHRS and CDR2 YFSETQ. The CDR3 is 14 residues long. These data are taken from a study of identical twins. Study findings and constraints: Abundant beta clonotypes from cord blood had fewer insertions, unlike memory repertoires, which showed none.

Unique molecular identifiers were in the cDNA, with template-switch universal primer binding. TCRdb recomputed calls from the 5' RACE reads with MiXCR, one row per CDR3 protein. The sample includes 500,000 to 600,000 distinct CDR3 sequences, roughly a fifth of them seen just once. The data also belong to a second study, concerning T cells expressing NK-cell markers. As that report states: Cells sorted as CD3+CD56+NKG2C+, CD3+CD56+NKG2C- and CD3+CD56-NKG2C+ T cells supplied the TCR beta repertoires. The authors sequenced eight donors, of whom seven were HCMV-seropositive and one was seronegative.

This clonotype originated in a woman under 30 in good health. Sequencing was carried out using CD4+ T cells sorted from blood. This sequence joins TRBV5-1 and TRBJ1-2; the match to TRBD1 covers 9 bases. The CDR3 is CASSLLGQGDGYTF. The CDR3 region has the DNA TGCGCCAGCAGCTTGTTGGGACAGGGAGATGGCTACACCTTC. The entire variable domain, with the rest obtained from reference TRBV5-1 and TRBJ1-2, is as follows: KAGVTQTPRYLIKTRGQQVTLSCSPISGHRSVSWYQQTPGQGLQFLFEYFSETQRNKGNFPGRFSGRQFSNSRSEMNVSTLELGDSALYLCASSLLGQGDGYTFGSGTRLTVV.